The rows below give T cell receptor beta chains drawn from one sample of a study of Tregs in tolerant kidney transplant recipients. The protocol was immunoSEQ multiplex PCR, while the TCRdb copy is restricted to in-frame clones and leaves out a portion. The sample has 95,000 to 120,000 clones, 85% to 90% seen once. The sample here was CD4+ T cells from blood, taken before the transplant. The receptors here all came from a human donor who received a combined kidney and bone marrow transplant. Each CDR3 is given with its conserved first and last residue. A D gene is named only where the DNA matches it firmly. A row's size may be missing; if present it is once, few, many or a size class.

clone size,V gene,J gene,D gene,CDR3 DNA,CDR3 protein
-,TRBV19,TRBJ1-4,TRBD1,TGTGCCAGTAGTAGGGACAGGGGGCGTGAAAAACTGTTTTTT,CASSRDRGREKLFF
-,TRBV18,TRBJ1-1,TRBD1,TGTGCCAGCTCACAGACAGGGGGATTGAACACTGAAGCTTTCTTT,CASSQTGGLNTEAFF
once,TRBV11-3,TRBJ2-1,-,TGTGCCAGCAGCACGGGCGGGATTGGTAGCGATGAGCAGTTCTTC,CASSTGGIGSDEQFF
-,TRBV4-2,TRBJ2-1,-,TGTGCCAGCAGCCAAGATGGTTTTCTGAGCTCCTACAATGAGCAGTTCTTC,CASSQDGFLSSYNEQFF
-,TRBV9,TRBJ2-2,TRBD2,TGTGCCAGCAGCACCAGACTAGCCCTAAACACCGGGGAGCTGTTTTTT,CASSTRLALNTGELFF
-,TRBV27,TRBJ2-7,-,TGTGCCCGCCAGCGGAGAAGGGACGAGCAGTACTTC,CARQRRRDEQYF
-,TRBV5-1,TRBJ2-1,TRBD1,TGCGCCAGCAGCTTGAGGGCCCTCGGGACAGGGGTTTACTCGCATGAGCAGTTCTTC,CASSLRALGTGVYSHEQFF
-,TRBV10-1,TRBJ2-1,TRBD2,TGCGCCAGCAGTGATCGCGGGACTAGCGGGGGGAATGAGCAGTTCTTC,CASSDRGTSGGNEQFF
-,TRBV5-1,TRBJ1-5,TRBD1,TGCGCCAGCAGCTTGGAGGGACAGGGGGGTGAGCCCCAGCATTTT,CASSLEGQGGEPQHF
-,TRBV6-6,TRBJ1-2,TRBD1,TGTGCCAGCACTACTCCCACAGGGGGCAACTATGGCTACACCTTC,CASTTPTGGNYGYTF
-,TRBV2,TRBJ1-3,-,TGTGCCAGCGGGGACACCGCCAGAACCATATATTTT,CASGDTARTIYF
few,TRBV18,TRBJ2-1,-,TGTGCCAGCTCTGGCGGGCCCCAAGGCAATGAGCAGTTCTTC,CASSGGPQGNEQFF
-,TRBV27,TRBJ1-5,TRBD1,TGTGCCAGCAGCCTACAGGGGGGGAATCAGCCCCAGCATTTT,CASSLQGGNQPQHF
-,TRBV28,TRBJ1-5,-,TGTGCCAGCAGTTTGAATGCGGCGAATGCAGCAAATCAGCCCCAGCATTTT,CASSLNAANAANQPQHF
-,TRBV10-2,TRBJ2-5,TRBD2,TGCGCCAGCAGTGAGTCGACGGGGGGAGCAGAGACCCAGTACTTC,CASSESTGGAETQYF
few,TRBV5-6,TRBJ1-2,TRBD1,TGTGCCAGCAGCCGGGACAGAAAGCCCTATGGCTACACCTTC,CASSRDRKPYGYTF
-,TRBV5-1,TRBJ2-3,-,TGCGCCAGCAGCTCCCCATTCACAGATACGCAGTATTTT,CASSSPFTDTQYF
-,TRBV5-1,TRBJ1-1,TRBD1,TGCGCCAGCAGCTGGGGTCGGGACAGCTTAAACACTGAAGCTTTCTTT,CASSWGRDSLNTEAFF
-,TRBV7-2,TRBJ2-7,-,TGTGCCAGCAGCTCCAAGGCTAGCGCACTAGGGCAGTACTTC,CASSSKASALGQYF
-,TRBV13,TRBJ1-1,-,TGTGCCAGCAGCTCCCAGACAGGAGCCGGAGACGCTTTCTTT,CASSSQTGAGDAFF
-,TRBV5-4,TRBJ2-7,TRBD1,TGTGCCAGCAGCCGGGGACAGGGGGAATACGAGCAGTACTTC,CASSRGQGEYEQYF
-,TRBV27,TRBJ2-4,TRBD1,TGTGCCAGCAGCCCACAGGGGTCCAAAAACATTCAGTACTTC,CASSPQGSKNIQYF
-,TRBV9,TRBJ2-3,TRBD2,TGTGCCAGCAGCGTTTGGACTAGCTCCACAGATACGCAGTATTTT,CASSVWTSSTDTQYF
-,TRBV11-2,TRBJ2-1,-,TGTGCCAGCAGCCCTAGGCTGGGGAGACGATACTACAATGAGCAGTTCTTC,CASSPRLGRRYYNEQFF
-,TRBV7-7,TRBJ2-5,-,TGTGCCAGCAGCCTCGGGGGGACCCAGTACTTC,CASSLGGTQYF
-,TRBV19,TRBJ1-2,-,TGTGCCAGTAGTCTATTGACAGACCCTAACTATGGCTACACCTTC,CASSLLTDPNYGYTF
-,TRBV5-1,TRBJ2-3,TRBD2,TGCGCCAGCGTCGCGGGACTAGCGGGGACAGATACGCAGTATTTT,CASVAGLAGTDTQYF
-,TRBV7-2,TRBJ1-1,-,TGTGCCAGCAATACACAGGGTCTCGCTGAAGCTTTCTTT,CASNTQGLAEAFF
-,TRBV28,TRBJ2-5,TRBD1,TGTGCCAGCAGTGCACAGGGGGTCACGGAAGAGACCCAGTACTTC,CASSAQGVTEETQYF
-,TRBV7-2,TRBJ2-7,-,TGTGCCAGCAGCTTAGCGCAGGGACTCAGGTCCTACGAGCAGTACTTC,CASSLAQGLRSYEQYF
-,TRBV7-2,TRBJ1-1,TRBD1,TGTGCCAGCACCTGGACAGGGGGGACTGAAGCTTTCTTT,CASTWTGGTEAFF
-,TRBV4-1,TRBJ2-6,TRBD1,TGCGCCAGCAGCTCCGGGACAGGTTTCTCTGGGGCCAACGTCCTGACTTTC,CASSSGTGFSGANVLTF
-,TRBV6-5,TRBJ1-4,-,TGTGCCAGCAGTTACTCCCCAGGGTCGGATGAAAAACTGTTTTTT,CASSYSPGSDEKLFF
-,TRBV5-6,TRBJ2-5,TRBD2,TGTGCCAGCAGCTTTGGACTAGCGGGGGGTCCGTACCAAGAGACCCAGTACTTC,CASSFGLAGGPYQETQYF
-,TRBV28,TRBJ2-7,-,TGTGCCAGCAGCACAGGGCGTGGGCACGAGCAGTACTTC,CASSTGRGHEQYF
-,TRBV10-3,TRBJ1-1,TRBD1,TGTGCCACCTCCGCGGGGACAGGGATCAACACTGAAGCTTTCTTT,CATSAGTGINTEAFF
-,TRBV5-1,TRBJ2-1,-,TGCGCCAGCAGCTCGAACTATGGGCAGTTCTTC,CASSSNYGQFF
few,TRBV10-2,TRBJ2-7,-,TGCGCCAGCAGATTCGACACGGTCTCCTACGAGCAGTACTTC,CASRFDTVSYEQYF
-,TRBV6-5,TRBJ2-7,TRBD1,TGTGCCAGCAGCTCGGACAGGGGGAGCTCCTACGAGCAGTACTTC,CASSSDRGSSYEQYF
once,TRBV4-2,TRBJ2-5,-,TGTGCCAGCAGCCAAGCCGCGAGGGAGACCCAGTACTTC,CASSQAARETQYF
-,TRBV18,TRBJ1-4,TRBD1,TGTGCCAGCTCACTAGACAGGGGCAAGAATGAAAAACTGTTTTTT,CASSLDRGKNEKLFF
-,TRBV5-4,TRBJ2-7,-,TGTGCCAGCAGTTTTGGGGGGGCGGGGGCCACCTACGAGCAGTACTTC,CASSFGGAGATYEQYF
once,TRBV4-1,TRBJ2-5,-,TGCGCCAGCAGCCCCGGACAGCAAGAGACCCAGTACTTC,CASSPGQQETQYF
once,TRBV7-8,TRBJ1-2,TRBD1,TGTGCCAGCAGCGCCCGGGACAGGGATCTATATGGCTACACCTTC,CASSARDRDLYGYTF
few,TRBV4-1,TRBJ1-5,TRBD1,TGCGCCAGCAGCACCGACAGGGGGCGCCATCAGCCCCAGCATTTT,CASSTDRGRHQPQHF
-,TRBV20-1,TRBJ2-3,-,TGCAGTGCTCAACGGGGAGATACGCAGTATTTT,CSAQRGDTQYF
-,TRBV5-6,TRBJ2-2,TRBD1,TGTGCCAGCAGCTTGTGGGACAGGCGGAGCACCGGGGAGCTGTTTTTT,CASSLWDRRSTGELFF
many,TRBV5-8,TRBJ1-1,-,TGTGCCAGCAGCTTGATGGGGCGGACTGAAGCTTTCTTT,CASSLMGRTEAFF
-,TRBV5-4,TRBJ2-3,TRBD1,TGTGCCAGCAGCCTAGGGACAGGGGGCACAGATACGCAGTATTTT,CASSLGTGGTDTQYF
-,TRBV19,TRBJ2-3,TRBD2,TGTGCCAGTAGTATTGAGAGAGCGGGAGCGCAGTATTTT,CASSIERAGAQYF
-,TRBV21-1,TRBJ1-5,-,TGTGCCAGCAGCAAAGGCTCAGGGGGGACCTTCTGGCCCCAGCATTTT,CASSKGSGGTFWPQHF
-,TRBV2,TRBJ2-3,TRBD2,TGTGCCAGCAGTGGGGCTAGCGGGAGCGCGAATACGCAGTATTTT,CASSGASGSANTQYF
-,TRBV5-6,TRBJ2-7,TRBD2,TGTGCCAGCAGCTCCCCGGGGGGGCCTTGGGAGCAGTACTTC,CASSSPGGPWEQYF